This T cell receptor (beta chain) is drawn from a study of neurological immune-mediated disorders. Overall study results and limits: No CDR3 amino acid sequences recurred among expanded clones across subjects, suggesting private repertoires in all groups.

This clonotype has ten or more counts. Its antigen remains unknown. TCRdb reprocessed the 5' RACE reads with MiXCR, giving one entry per CDR3 protein. The sample lists 20,000 to 25,000 distinct CDR3 sequences; around 6.2% were seen once. CDR1 and CDR2 (germline): SGDLS, YYNGEE. The CDR3 loop spans 13 amino acids. V was cut by 4 bases and J by 8 bases, with 15 bases left in between. Healthy control participants comprised blood bank volunteers in Maryland, USA. The TCR was taken from a man between 18 and 29 years old in good health. The chain carries TRBV9 and TRBJ1-2; perhaps TRBD1 as D (5 bases). Sequencing input: CD8+ T cells from blood. CDR3 loop: CASSYVSGGGYTF. The CDR3 nucleotides read TGTGCCAGCAGCTACGTGAGCGGGGGAGGCTACACCTTC.